Shown below are 21 T cell receptor beta chains from a single sample sequenced in a study of blood T cell repertoires in COVID-19. Produced via immunoSEQ multiplex PCR; TCRdb's table is partial and in-frame only. The repertoire holds 95,000 to 150,000 clones, roughly 80% seen once, with roughly 8.6% in the top ten. Sequenced sample: peripheral blood. These receptors all stem from a human donor in a cohort sampled during active COVID-19.

This sequence joins TRBV7-6 and TRBJ2-3, with D hard to call. The CDR3 extends over 12 amino acids. The germline V gene has CDR1 SGHVS and CDR2 FNYEAQ. Trimming stripped 1 base from V and 6 bases from J, with 5 bases between. The chain's CDR3 is CASSLVYDTQYF. The CDR3, as DNA: TGTGCCAGCAGCTTAGTATATGATACGCAGTATTTT.

This clone showed up just once. J is TRBJ2-3 and V is TRBV2; the match to TRBD1 covers 7 bases. The ends lost 5 bases at V and 5 bases at J; junction bases unmatched: 13. Germline values: CDR1 SNHLY, CDR2 FYNNEI. The CDR3 covers 16 residues. For the CDR3, the DNA is TGTGCCAGCAGTATGACCCCGGGACAGAGAGAAGATACGCAGTATTTT. This sequence encodes CASSMTPGQREDTQYF.

This chain's CDR3 is CASSLVGAGYEQYF. CDR3 in DNA: TGCGCCAGCAGCTTGGTGGGGGCTGGGTACGAGCAGTACTTC. The chain has TRBV5-1 and TRBJ2-7; a weak D match, TRBD1 (6 bases). CDR1 and CDR2 (germline): SGHRS, YFSETQ. The CDR3 consists of 14 residues. Deletions cut 0 bases from V and 4 bases from J, with 11 bases between. Supplemented by reference TRBV5-1 and TRBJ2-7, the full variable domain reads KAGVTQTPRYLIKTRGQQVTLSCSPISGHRSVSWYQQTPGQGLQFLFEYFSETQRNKGNFPGRFSGRQFSNSRSEMNVSTLELGDSALYLCASSLVGAGYEQYFGPGTRLTVT.

V usage is TRBV30 and J usage is TRBJ2-7, with D unclear. Germline V gene lookup returns CDR1 GTSNPN and CDR2 SVGIG (reference sequence). The V end lost 0 bases, the J end lost 4 bases, and 7 bases lay between the germline ends. There are 12 residues in the CDR3. The CDR3 DNA reads TGTGCCTGGAGTGTACATCCGTACGAGCAGTACTTC. Amino acids: CAWSVHPYEQYF.

With regard to this clone: The sample holds other DNA sequences that translate to the same CDR3. This chain links TRBV5-1 with TRBJ2-5, with D maybe TRBD2 (5 bases). Germline CDR1 and CDR2: SGHRS and YFSETQ. Deletions cut 2 bases from V and 2 bases from J, with 13 bases between. This CDR3 comprises 15 residues. The CDR3 is CASSLNSGGQETQYF. DNA of the CDR3: TGCGCCAGCAGCTTAAACAGCGGAGGTCAAGAGACCCAGTACTTC.

The chain recombines TRBV4-1 with TRBJ1-5, with 7 bases fitting TRBD1. The CDR3 runs to 15 residues. Germline assignment: CDR1 MGHRA and CDR2 YSYEKL. V shed 3 bases and J 7 bases; nucleotides not matched to a gene: 9. The CDR3 spells CASSQNRDSSQPQHF. The CDR3 coding sequence is TGCGCCAGCAGCCAGAACCGGGACAGTTCCCAGCCCCAGCATTTT.

The chain carries TRBV11-2 and TRBJ2-7, with 7 bases aligning to TRBD2. The CDR3 contains 17 residues. CDR1 and CDR2 (germline): SGHAT, FQNNGV. The ends lost 1 base at V and 0 bases at J; junction bases unmatched: 9. This CDR3 reads CASSLVGLAETSYEQYF. DNA of the CDR3: TGTGCCAGCAGCTTAGTCGGTCTAGCGGAGACCTCCTACGAGCAGTACTTC.

This clone was seen more than once but under ten times. This chain connects TRBV7-6 to TRBJ1-1, with D uncertain. CDR1 SGHVS and CDR2 FNYEAQ come from the germline V gene. This CDR3 spans 13 amino acids. Deletions cut 5 bases from V and 5 bases from J, with 12 bases between. The CDR3 here is CASSPSSGTEAFF. Written as DNA, the CDR3 is TGTGCCAGCAGCCCTTCGTCGGGGACTGAAGCTTTCTTT.

Only a few counts were recorded for this clone. The chain has TRBV27 and TRBJ2-7; TRBD2 is a possible D gene (6 bases). The germline V gene has CDR1 MNHEY and CDR2 SMNVEV (reference sequence). Trimming removed 6 bases at V and 0 bases at J, with 12 bases between. The CDR3 spans 14 residues. CDR3 DNA: TGTGCCAGCAGCGCTAAGGGAGGCTCCTACGAGCAGTACTTC. Its protein is CASSAKGGSYEQYF.

This sequence joins TRBV5-1 and TRBJ2-7, with D perhaps TRBD2 (7 bases). Trimming took 5 bases from V and 3 from J, leaving 24 bases between them. There are 17 residues in the CDR3. Germline V gives CDR1 SGHRS, CDR2 YFSETQ. For the CDR3, the DNA is TGCGCCAGCAGTGGGGGCCAGGGAGGACTAGTTGGCTACGAGCAGTACTTC. Its translation is CASSGGQGGLVGYEQYF.

The chain joins TRBV28 to TRBJ2-7; TRBD2 agrees at 10 bases. Germline-derived CDR1 and CDR2 are MDHEN and SYDVKM. V lost 3 bases and J lost 5; bases outside the gene matches: 10. This CDR3 is built from 16 residues. CDR3 residues: CASSFWGPSGSDEQYF. The CDR3 bases are TGTGCCAGCAGTTTTTGGGGGCCTAGCGGGAGTGACGAGCAGTACTTC.

The rearrangement uses TRBV11-1 and TRBJ2-7; D gene uncertain. This CDR3 comprises 12 residues. The V gene lost 5 bases and the J gene lost 5 bases, with 10 bases spanning the gap. The V gene's germline CDR1 is SGHAT and CDR2 FQDESV (reference sequence). CDR3 in amino acids: CASSASSHEQYF. In nucleotides, the CDR3 is TGTGCCAGCAGCGCTAGTAGCCACGAGCAGTACTTC. The variable domain in full, completed from reference TRBV11-1 and TRBJ2-7, reads EAEVAQSPRYKITEKSQAVAFWCDPISGHATLYWYRQILGQGPELLVQFQDESVVDDSQLPKDRFSAERLKGVDSTLKIQPAELGDSAMYLCASSASSHEQYFGPGTRLTVT.

This rearrangement joins TRBV6-5 to TRBJ1-3; D may be TRBD1 (6 bases). This CDR3 has 15 residues. In germline, CDR1 is MNHEY, CDR2 SVGAGI. Trimming removed 6 bases from V and 1 base from J, with 13 bases in between. As DNA, the CDR3 is TGTGCCAGCAGCGACGTGGGGGCTTCTGGAAACACCATATATTTT. Amino acids: CASSDVGASGNTIYF.

This sequence joins TRBV27 and TRBJ1-2; 8 nucleotides line up with TRBD1. J was trimmed by 1 base and V by 4 bases; bases with no gene match: 11. Germline lookup yields CDR1 MNHEY and CDR2 SMNVEV (reference sequence). This CDR3 contains 17 residues. The CDR3 reads CASSSLQPGQVNYGYTF. The CDR3 coding sequence is TGTGCCAGCAGTTCGCTCCAGCCGGGACAGGTTAACTATGGCTACACCTTC.

The count of this clone is one. The rearrangement links TRBV27 to TRBJ1-4, with 7 bases aligning to TRBD1. The CDR3 runs 15 residues. Germline CDR1 is MNHEY and CDR2 is SMNVEV (reference sequence). Unmatched junction bases numbered 10, after V lost 4 bases and J lost 8 bases. The chain's CDR3 is CASSSLTGRREKLFF. In DNA, the CDR3 is TGTGCCAGCAGTTCCTTGACAGGGAGGCGAGAAAAACTGTTTTTT.

J is TRBJ1-2 and V is TRBV10-3; D gene unclear. The length of the CDR3 is 14 residues. Deletions cut 2 bases from V and 8 bases from J, with 15 bases between. CDR1 ENHRY and CDR2 SYGVKD come from the germline V gene. The CDR3 DNA sequence: TGTGCCATCAGTGAGCCCGGGATGATGGGAGGCTACACCTTC. This translates into CAISEPGMMGGYTF.

Here the CDR3 DNA reads TGTGCCAGCAGTCTCACAGGGGGCCGCTACGAGCAGTACTTC. It yields the protein CASSLTGGRYEQYF. The chain carries TRBV3-1 (or the pseudogene TRBV3-2) and TRBJ2-7; TRBD1 matches at 9 bases. CDR3 length equals 14 residues. Germline V gives CDR1 LGHDT, CDR2 YNNKEL (reference sequence). V trimming: 6 bases; J trimming: 3 bases; junction bases outside the gene matches: 6.

This chain joins TRBV7-8 and TRBJ2-7, with D perhaps TRBD1 (6 bases). Germline V gene lookup returns CDR1 SGHVS and CDR2 FQNEAQ. The germline V and J ends were trimmed by 2 bases and 0 bases, with 11 bases remaining between them. The length of the CDR3 is 15 residues. CDR3 bases: TGTGCCAGCAGCTTACTACAGGGTCCCTCCTACGAGCAGTACTTC. This gives the protein CASSLLQGPSYEQYF.

This clone was picked up a small number of times. The V call is TRBV5-4, the J call TRBJ2-7, with D possibly matching TRBD1 (7 bases). CDR1 and CDR2 (germline): SGHNT, YYREEE (reference sequence). Trimming pared 4 bases from V and 5 bases from J, leaving 13 bases between. The CDR3 covers 13 residues. CDR3 residues: CASSRQGGDEQYF. In DNA form, the CDR3 reads TGTGCCAGCAGCCGACAGGGAGGCGACGAGCAGTACTTC.

The genes are TRBV10-2 and TRBJ1-2; 9 positions match TRBD1. From germline, CDR1 is WSHSY and CDR2 SAAADI. V gave up 10 bases and J gave up 7 bases; unmatched junction bases: 13. This CDR3 spans 14 amino acids. CDR3 loop: CATSPSQGATGYTF. DNA for the CDR3: TGCGCCACATCCCCCTCACAGGGGGCAACTGGCTACACCTTC.

The chain is built from TRBV19 and TRBJ2-7, with 7 bases matching TRBD2. Trimming removed 2 bases from V and 4 bases from J; junction bases left unmatched: 8. CDR1 is LNHDA and CDR2 is SQIVND in the germline V gene (reference sequence). This CDR3 comprises 15 residues. The CDR3 DNA is TGTGCCAGTAGTATACCCCAGCGGGGCGAGTACGAGCAGTACTTC. Translating gives CASSIPQRGEYEQYF.